Shown below are 16 T cell receptor beta chains from a single sample sequenced in a study of OX40 agonist ivuxolimab in advanced cancers. This table comes from immunoSEQ multiplex PCR, and its TCRdb copy is limited to in-frame clones, with some not included. There are about 62,000 clones in the sample; around 79% occur only once, and approximately 10% lies in the top ten. The sample was CD4+ or CD8+ T cells sorted from blood, taken in a trial of the OX40 agonist ivuxolimab. These receptors all come from an adult with an advanced solid tumor such as melanoma, head and neck, liver or kidney cancer.

The V call is TRBV19, the J call TRBJ1-2; D is unresolved. Germline CDR1 and CDR2: LNHDA and SQIVND (reference sequence). The CDR3 length is 13 residues. V shed 3 bases and J shed 1 base, with 6 bases lying between them. The CDR3 sequence is CASSMVSNYGYTF. The CDR3 nucleotides read TGTGCCAGTAGTATGGTTAGTAACTATGGCTACACCTTC.

The V gene is TRBV12-5, the J gene TRBJ2-7; 7 bases match TRBD1. This CDR3 is 16 amino acids long. From germline, CDR1 is LGHNT and CDR2 FRNRAP. Germline trimming cut 3 bases from V and 0 bases from J; bases unmatched to any gene: 8. The CDR3 here is CASGFPTTGSSYEQYF. Written as DNA, the CDR3 is TGTGCTAGTGGTTTTCCTACGACAGGGAGCTCCTACGAGCAGTACTTC.

This clone is medium-sized (0.01 to 0.1%) in the sample. The chain has TRBV9 and TRBJ1-3, with D perhaps TRBD1 (6 bases). Germline lookup yields CDR1 SGDLS and CDR2 YYNGEE. Trimming took off 4 bases at V and 0 bases at J, with 11 bases between the two ends. The CDR3 loop spans 15 amino acids. CDR3 nucleotide sequence: TGTGCCAGCAGCTTACAGGGTTACTCTGGAAACACCATATATTTT. It translates to CASSLQGYSGNTIYF.

The gene calls are TRBV5-1 and TRBJ2-1; tentatively, D is TRBD2 (5 bases). This CDR3 region has 14 residues. Germline V lookup: CDR1 SGHRS, CDR2 YFSETQ. V lost 0 bases, J lost 8 bases, and 12 bases lay in between. The CDR3: CASSLELEVDEQFF. In nucleotides, the CDR3 is TGCGCCAGCAGCTTGGAACTAGAGGTGGATGAGCAGTTCTTC.

The chain uses TRBV7-9 and TRBJ2-2, with a tentative D call TRBD2 (5 bases). V was cut by 1 base and J by 1 base, with 7 bases left in between. Germline CDR1 is SEHNR and CDR2 is FQNEAQ (reference sequence). The CDR3 runs 15 residues. The CDR3 protein is CASSLDGLNTGELFF. In DNA form, the CDR3 reads TGTGCCAGCAGCTTAGACGGACTGAACACCGGGGAGCTGTTTTTT. Variable domain in full (rest from reference TRBV7-9 and TRBJ2-2): DTGVSQNPRHKITKRGQNVTFRCDPISEHNRLYWYRQTLGQGPEFLTYFQNEAQLEKSRLLSDRFSAERPKGSFSTLEIQRTEQGDSAMYLCASSLDGLNTGELFFGEGSRLTVL.

V and J are TRBV7-2 and TRBJ1-6, with 7 bases matching TRBD1. V was pared by 7 bases and J by 6 bases, with 9 bases of the junction left unmatched. Germline loops: CDR1 SGHTA, CDR2 FQGNSA. This CDR3 is built from 15 residues. CDR3 sequence reads: CASTYEGAFNSPLHF. In nucleotides, the CDR3 is TGTGCCAGCACATACGAGGGGGCTTTTAATTCACCCCTCCACTTT.

The chain is built from TRBV10-3 and TRBJ1-4; unclear D gene. Germline V lookup: CDR1 ENHRY, CDR2 SYGVKD. V was clipped by 7 bases and J by 2 bases, with 8 bases between them. This CDR3 is built from 13 residues. CDR3 nucleotide sequence: TGTGCCATCAAAAGGGATACTAATGAAAAACTGTTTTTT. Translating gives CAIKRDTNEKLFF.

V gene TRBV10-3 combines with J gene TRBJ1-5, with D uncertain. CDR1 is ENHRY and CDR2 is SYGVKD in the germline V gene. V lost 11 bases and J lost 2, with 16 bases in between. The CDR3 loop spans 14 amino acids. CDR3 amino acids: CAVGREDGNQPQHF. In DNA form, the CDR3 reads TGTGCCGTCGGACGGGAGGACGGCAATCAGCCCCAGCATTTT.

The chain recombines TRBV11-1 with TRBJ2-7; D is unresolved. Trimming took off 1 base at V and 3 bases at J, with 7 bases between the two ends. This CDR3 contains 13 residues. Germline CDR1 SGHAT, CDR2 FQDESV (reference sequence). The CDR3 reads CASSLGTHYEQYF. The CDR3 DNA is TGTGCCAGCAGCTTAGGTACCCACTACGAGCAGTACTTC.

The CDR3 region has the DNA TGTGCCAGCTCACCAGTAGAGCCTACCACCAGTGGGGCCAACGTCCTGACTTTC. Protein: CASSPVEPTTSGANVLTF. This rearrangement joins TRBV18 to TRBJ2-6, with D uncertain. CDR1 and CDR2 from the germline V gene are KGHSH and LQKENI. V dropped 2 bases and J dropped 3 bases, with 17 bases sitting between them. The CDR3 is 18 amino acids.

This clone was seen a handful of times. The chain couples TRBV6-1 to TRBJ1-2, with D unclear. Germline loops: CDR1 MNHNS, CDR2 SASEGT. CDR3 length equals 17 residues. Trimming pared 0 bases from V and 6 bases from J, leaving 20 bases between. CDR3 region: CASSEAFGSGSSDGYTF. The CDR3 DNA reads TGTGCCAGCAGTGAAGCATTCGGGTCCGGCAGCTCGGATGGCTACACCTTC.

V usage is TRBV20-1 and J usage is TRBJ2-1; tentatively, D is TRBD1 or TRBD2 (6 bases each). Trimming shortened V by 5 bases and J by 9 bases, and 11 bases separated the two germline ends. Germline V gives CDR1 DFQATT, CDR2 SNEGSKA (reference sequence). The CDR3 runs 11 residues. CDR3 region: CSAGGPTEQFF. The CDR3 coding sequence is TGCAGTGCTGGGGGGCCGACTGAGCAGTTCTTC.

This sequence joins TRBV5-5 and TRBJ2-7; D unclear. The length of the CDR3 is 15 residues. CDR1 SGHKS and CDR2 YYEKEE come from the germline V gene (reference sequence). V dropped 0 bases and J dropped 3 bases, with 13 bases sitting between them. The CDR3 spells CASSLEEPTLYEQYF. The CDR3 DNA reads TGTGCCAGCAGCTTGGAGGAACCGACACTCTACGAGCAGTACTTC.

A single count supports this clone. V and J are TRBV7-2 and TRBJ2-7, with unresolved D. Per the germline V gene, CDR1 is SGHTA and CDR2 is FQGNSA. Trimming stripped 1 base from V and 2 bases from J, with 6 bases between. The CDR3 is made up of 13 amino acids. The CDR3 sequence is CASSLGDTYEQYF. In DNA, the CDR3 is TGTGCCAGCAGCTTAGGAGATACCTACGAGCAGTACTTC.

The chain's CDR3 is CASSLRLERQQFF. Written as DNA, the CDR3 is TGTGCCAGCAGCTTAAGGCTCGAACGCCAGCAGTTCTTC. This chain joins TRBV11-3 and TRBJ2-1; D remains unclear. This CDR3 contains 13 residues. Trimming stripped 2 bases from V and 11 bases from J, with 13 bases between. CDR1 SGHNT and CDR2 YENEEA come from the germline V gene.

The J gene is TRBJ2-6, the V gene TRBV7-3, with D possibly called TRBD1 or TRBD2 (5 bases each). Germline V lookup: CDR1 SGHTA, CDR2 FQGTGA. The CDR3 totals 16 residues. With 2 bases removed from V and 4 bases from J, the gap between germline ends came to 12 bases. For the CDR3, the DNA is TGTGCCAGCAGCTTAGGGACCTCCCCCGGGGCCAACGTCCTGACTTTC. Amino acids: CASSLGTSPGANVLTF. Full variable domain (rest looked up from reference TRBV7-3 and TRBJ2-6): GAGVSQTPSNKVTEKGKYVELRCDPISGHTALYWYRQSLGQGPEFLIYFQGTGAADDSGLPNDRFFAVRPEGSVSTLKIQRTERGDSAVYLCASSLGTSPGANVLTFGAGSRLTVL.